This record concerns one TCR beta chain sequence. What it binds is not known. CDR3 size: 15 residues. J was trimmed by 5 bases and V by 5 bases; bases with no gene match: 9. Germline CDR1 MGHRA, CDR2 YSYEKL. Together with a sample-barcoded 5' primer, a J-beta primer mix was included in a second PCR lasting about 6 to 11 cycles. TCRdb re-analysed the 5' RACE reads in MiXCR, keeping a single row per CDR3 protein. The sample shows more than 1 million distinct CDR3 sequences, 40% to 50% of them seen only once. This sample was included in a study of blood T cells in healthy people across ages. Findings and limits, study-wide: The long-lived group displayed more naive CD4+ cells, plus higher diversity, than the aged donors did. Those diversity estimates obtained from one million T cells were thought to be underestimates. Diversity of TCR beta per million T cells declined in a roughly linear way with age.

Input material: blood. The chain recombines TRBV4-1 with TRBJ2-3; 8 bases fit TRBD2. The sequence was collected from a woman in her sixties or seventies in good health. The CDR3 DNA follows: TGCGCCAGCAGCACTCGACTAGCGCGGGGAGATACGCAGTATTTT. Residues: CASSTRLARGDTQYF.